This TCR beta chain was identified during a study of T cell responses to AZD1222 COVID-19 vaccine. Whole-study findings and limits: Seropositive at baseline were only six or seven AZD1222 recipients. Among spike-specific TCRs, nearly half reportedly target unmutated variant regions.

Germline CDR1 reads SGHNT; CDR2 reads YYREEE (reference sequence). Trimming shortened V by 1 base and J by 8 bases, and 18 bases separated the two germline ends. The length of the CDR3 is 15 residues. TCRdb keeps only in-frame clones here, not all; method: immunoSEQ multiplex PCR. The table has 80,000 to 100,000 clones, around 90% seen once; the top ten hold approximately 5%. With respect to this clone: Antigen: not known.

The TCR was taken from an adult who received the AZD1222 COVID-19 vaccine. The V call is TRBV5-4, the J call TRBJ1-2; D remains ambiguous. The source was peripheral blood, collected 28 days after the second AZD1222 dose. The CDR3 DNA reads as TGTGCCAGCAGCTTGTCTAGTTTGGGATTGGTGGGCTACACCTTC. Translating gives CASSLSSLGLVGYTF.